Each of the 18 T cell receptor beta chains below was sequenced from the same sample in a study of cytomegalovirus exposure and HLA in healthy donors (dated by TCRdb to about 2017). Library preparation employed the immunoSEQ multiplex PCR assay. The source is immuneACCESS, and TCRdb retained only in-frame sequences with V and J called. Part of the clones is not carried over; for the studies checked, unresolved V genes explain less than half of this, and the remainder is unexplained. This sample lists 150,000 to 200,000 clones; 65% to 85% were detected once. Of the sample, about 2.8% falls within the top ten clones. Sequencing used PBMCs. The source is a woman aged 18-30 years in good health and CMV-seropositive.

Written as DNA, the CDR3 is TGCGCCAGCAGCTTAGCTGGACAGGGGAGTGGCTACACCTTC. It codes for CASSLAGQGSGYTF. The chain joins TRBV5-1 to TRBJ1-2; 9 bases fit TRBD1. The CDR3 consists of 14 residues. V dropped 2 bases and J dropped 7; count of bases not matched to a gene: 6. Germline V lookup: CDR1 SGHRS, CDR2 YFSETQ.

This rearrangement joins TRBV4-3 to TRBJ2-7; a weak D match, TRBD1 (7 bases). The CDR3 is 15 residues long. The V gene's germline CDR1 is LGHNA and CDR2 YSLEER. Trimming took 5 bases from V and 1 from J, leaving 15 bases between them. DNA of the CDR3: TGCGCCAGCAGCGAGGGGCAGGGGGGTTCCTACGAGCAGTACTTC. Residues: CASSEGQGGSYEQYF.

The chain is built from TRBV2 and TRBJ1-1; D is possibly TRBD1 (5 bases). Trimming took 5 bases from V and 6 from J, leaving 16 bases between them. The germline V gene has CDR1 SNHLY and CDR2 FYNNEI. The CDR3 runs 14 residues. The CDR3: CASSIFGGSSEAFF. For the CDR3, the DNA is TGTGCCAGCAGTATTTTCGGGGGATCCTCTGAAGCTTTCTTT.

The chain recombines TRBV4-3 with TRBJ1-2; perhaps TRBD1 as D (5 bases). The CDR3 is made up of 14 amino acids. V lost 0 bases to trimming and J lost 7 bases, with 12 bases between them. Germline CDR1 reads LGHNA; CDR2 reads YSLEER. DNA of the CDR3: TGCGCCAGCAGCCAAGATGGCAGGGTGGGTGGCTACACCTTC. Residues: CASSQDGRVGGYTF.

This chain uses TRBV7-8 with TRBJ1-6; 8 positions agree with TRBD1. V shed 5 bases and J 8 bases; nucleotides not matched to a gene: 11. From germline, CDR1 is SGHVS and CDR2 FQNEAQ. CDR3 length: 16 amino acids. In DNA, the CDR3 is TGTGCCAGCAGCCCGTCCCGGGACAGGATCGATTCACCCCTCCACTTT. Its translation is CASSPSRDRIDSPLHF.

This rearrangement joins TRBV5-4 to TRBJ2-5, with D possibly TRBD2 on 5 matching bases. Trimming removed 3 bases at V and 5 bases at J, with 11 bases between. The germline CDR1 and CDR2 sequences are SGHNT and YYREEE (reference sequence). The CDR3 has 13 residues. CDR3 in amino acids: CASSWLEGETQYF. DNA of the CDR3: TGTGCCAGCAGCTGGCTAGAGGGTGAGACCCAGTACTTC.

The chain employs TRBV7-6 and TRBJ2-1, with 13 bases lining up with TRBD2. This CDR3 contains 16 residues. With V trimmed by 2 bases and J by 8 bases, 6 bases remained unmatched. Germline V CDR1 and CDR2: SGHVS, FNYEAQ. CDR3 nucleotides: TGTGCCAGCAGCTTACTACTAGCGGGGGGGTCTGATGAGCAGTTCTTC. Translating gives CASSLLLAGGSDEQFF.

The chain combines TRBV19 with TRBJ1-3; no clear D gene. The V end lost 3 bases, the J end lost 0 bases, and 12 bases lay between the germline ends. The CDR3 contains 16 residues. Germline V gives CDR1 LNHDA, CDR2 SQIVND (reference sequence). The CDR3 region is CASSIQTISSGNTIYF. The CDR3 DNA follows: TGTGCCAGTAGTATCCAGACAATTAGCTCTGGAAACACCATATATTTT. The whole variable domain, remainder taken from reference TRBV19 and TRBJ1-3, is DGGITQSPKYLFRKEGQNVTLSCEQNLNHDAMYWYRQDPGQGLRLIYYSQIVNDFQKGDIAEGYSVSREKKESFPLTVTSAQKNPTAFYLCASSIQTISSGNTIYFGEGSWLTVV.

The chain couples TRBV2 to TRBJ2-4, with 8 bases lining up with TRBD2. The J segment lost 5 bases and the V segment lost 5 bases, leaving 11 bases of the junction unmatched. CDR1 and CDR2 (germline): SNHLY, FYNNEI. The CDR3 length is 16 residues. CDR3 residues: CASSPSLLADQNIQYF. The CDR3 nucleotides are TGTGCCAGCAGTCCTTCCCTACTAGCGGATCAAAACATTCAGTACTTC.

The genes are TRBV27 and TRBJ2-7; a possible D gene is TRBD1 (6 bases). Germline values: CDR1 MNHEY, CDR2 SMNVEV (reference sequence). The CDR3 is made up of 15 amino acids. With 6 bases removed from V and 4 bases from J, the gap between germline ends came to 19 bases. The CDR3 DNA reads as TGTGCCAGCAGCAACGGACAGTCCGGAGGTTACGAGCAGTACTTC. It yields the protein CASSNGQSGGYEQYF.

The DNA for the CDR3 is TGTGCCAGCAGTTACGGAGGGGAGCCTGGAAACACCATATATTTT. It encodes CASSYGGEPGNTIYF. The V gene is TRBV6-6, the J gene TRBJ1-3; D may be TRBD1 (5 bases). CDR3 length: 15 amino acids. The V and J ends lost 2 bases and 2 bases respectively, with 10 bases between them. Per the germline V gene, CDR1 is MNHNY and CDR2 is SVGAGI (reference sequence).

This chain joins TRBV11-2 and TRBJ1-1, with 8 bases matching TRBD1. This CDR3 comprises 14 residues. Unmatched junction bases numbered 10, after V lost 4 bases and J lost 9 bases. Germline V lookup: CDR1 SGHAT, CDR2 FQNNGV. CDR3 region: CASSWAIRTGQAFF. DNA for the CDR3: TGTGCCAGCAGCTGGGCCATCCGGACAGGGCAAGCTTTCTTT.

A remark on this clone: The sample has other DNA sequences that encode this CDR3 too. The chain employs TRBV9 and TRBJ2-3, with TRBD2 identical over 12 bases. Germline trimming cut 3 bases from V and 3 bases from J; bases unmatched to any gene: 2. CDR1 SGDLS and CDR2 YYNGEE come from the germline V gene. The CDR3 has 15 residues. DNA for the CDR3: TGTGCCAGCAGCGCAGGACTAGCGGGGACAGATACGCAGTATTTT. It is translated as CASSAGLAGTDTQYF.

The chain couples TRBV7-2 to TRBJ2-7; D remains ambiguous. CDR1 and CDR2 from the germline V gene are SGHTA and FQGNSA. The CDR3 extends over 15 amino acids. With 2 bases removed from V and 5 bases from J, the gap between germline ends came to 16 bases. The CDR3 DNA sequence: TGTGCCAGCAGCTTATTTATCACGGAGTTCAACGAGCAGTACTTC. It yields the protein CASSLFITEFNEQYF.

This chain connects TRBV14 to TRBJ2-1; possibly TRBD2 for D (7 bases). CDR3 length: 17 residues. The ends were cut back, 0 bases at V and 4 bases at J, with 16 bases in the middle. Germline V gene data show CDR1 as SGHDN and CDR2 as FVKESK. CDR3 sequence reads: CASSQEVGGGTYNEQFF. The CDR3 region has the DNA TGTGCCAGCAGCCAAGAGGTAGGGGGAGGGACTTACAATGAGCAGTTCTTC.

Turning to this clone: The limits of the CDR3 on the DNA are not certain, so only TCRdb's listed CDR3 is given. Here the CDR3 reads CASSTSTTFGSPYNEQFF. The rearrangement links TRBV5-1 to TRBJ2-1; the D call in the table, TRBD1, was not verified against the DNA. 18 amino acids form the CDR3, both terminal residues included. Germline assignment: CDR1 SGHRS and CDR2 YFSETQ.

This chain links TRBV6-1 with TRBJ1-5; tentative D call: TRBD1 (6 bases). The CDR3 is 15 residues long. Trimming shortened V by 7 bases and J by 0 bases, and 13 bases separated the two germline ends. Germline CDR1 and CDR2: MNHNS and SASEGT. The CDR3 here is CASNLGQYSNQPQHF. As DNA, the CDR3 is TGTGCCAGCAACCTCGGACAGTATAGCAATCAGCCCCAGCATTTT.

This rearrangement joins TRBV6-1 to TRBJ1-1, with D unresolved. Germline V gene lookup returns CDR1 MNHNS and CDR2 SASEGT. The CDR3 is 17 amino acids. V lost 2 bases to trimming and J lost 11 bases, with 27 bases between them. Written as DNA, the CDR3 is TGTGCCAGCAGTGAACCGCCAGGTAAGGCGGAGGAGTTCCAGGCTTTCTTT. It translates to CASSEPPGKAEEFQAFF.